The following is a T cell receptor beta chain sequence with its context. The antigen is undetermined. This sample is drawn from a study of cytomegalovirus exposure and HLA in healthy donors. PCR primers comprised 60 Vbeta and 13 Jbeta primers. Here immunoSEQ multiplex PCR was the method, and the copy in TCRdb shows in-frame clones only, minus some. This table holds fewer than 65,000 clones, 80% to 90% found once. Germline V lookup: CDR1 SEHNR, CDR2 FQNEAQ (reference sequence). J was trimmed by 4 bases and V by 1 base; bases with no gene match: 0. This CDR3 spans 13 amino acids. General observations from the study: The authors reported that TCR beta sequences could predict HLA-A and HLA-B alleles. These predictions were accurate for most subjects in the first cohort. It was taken for granted in presence/absence analyses that sequencing depth across donors was roughly uniform. TRBV6-2, TRBV6-3 and other indistinguishable V segments were excluded. Later on, a genetic analysis was performed. It linked a missense variant in DCLRE1C with V- and J-gene trimming of TCR beta.

Sample: PBMCs. The receptor comes from a man aged 18 to 29 in good health and CMV-seronegative. The chain has TRBV7-9 and TRBJ1-2; 7 bases are a match to TRBD1. As DNA, the CDR3 is TGTGCCAGCAGCTTAGACAGGGGCTATGGCTACACCTTC. This encodes CASSLDRGYGYTF.